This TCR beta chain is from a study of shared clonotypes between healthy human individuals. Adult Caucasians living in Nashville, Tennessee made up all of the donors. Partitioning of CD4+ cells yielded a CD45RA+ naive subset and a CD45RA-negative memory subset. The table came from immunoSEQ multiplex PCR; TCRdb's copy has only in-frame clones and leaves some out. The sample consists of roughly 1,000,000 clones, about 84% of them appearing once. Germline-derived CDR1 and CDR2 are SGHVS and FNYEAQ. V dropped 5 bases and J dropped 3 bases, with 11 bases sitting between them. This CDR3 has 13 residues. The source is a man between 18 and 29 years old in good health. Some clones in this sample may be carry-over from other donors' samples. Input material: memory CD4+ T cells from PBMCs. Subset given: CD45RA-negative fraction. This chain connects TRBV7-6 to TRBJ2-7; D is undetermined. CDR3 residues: CASSAEEVYEQYF. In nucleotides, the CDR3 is TGTGCCAGCAGCGCGGAAGAAGTCTACGAGCAGTACTTC.